The 23 T cell receptor beta chains reported below all come from one sample, sequenced in a study of shared clonotypes between healthy human individuals. Sequenced by immunoSEQ multiplex PCR; TCRdb stores in-frame clones only, minus some. Among over 2 million clones listed, 90% to 95% were seen once. The sample taken for sequencing was naive CD4+ T cells sorted from blood. Described subset: CD45RA+ positively selected. These receptors were collected from a man younger than 35 in good health.

This chain joins TRBV5-6 and TRBJ2-7; D is unresolved. Germline V gene data show CDR1 as SGHDT and CDR2 as YYEEEE. The V and J ends lost 5 bases and 2 bases respectively, with 8 bases between them. This CDR3 spans 12 amino acids. CDR3 loop: CASSRRTYEQYF. CDR3 DNA sequence: TGTGCCAGCAGTCGGCGAACCTACGAGCAGTACTTC. Full variable domain (rest looked up from reference TRBV5-6 and TRBJ2-7): DAGVTQSPTHLIKTRGQQVTLRCSPKSGHDTVSWYQQALGQGPQFIFQYYEEEERQRGNFPDRFSGHQFPNYSSELNVNALLLGDSALYLCASSRRTYEQYFGPGTRLTVT.

This clone was counted once. The chain uses TRBV27 and TRBJ1-5; the D is unclear. CDR3 length: 14 residues. Trimming pared 2 bases from V and 2 bases from J, leaving 7 bases between. Germline loops: CDR1 MNHEY, CDR2 SMNVEV (reference sequence). The CDR3 region has the DNA TGTGCCAGCAGTTTAGTGGCAGGCAATCAGCCCCAGCATTTT. Its translation: CASSLVAGNQPQHF.

This clone was observed a single time. The rearrangement uses TRBV10-3 and TRBJ2-3; 9 bases match TRBD2. Germline CDR1 ENHRY, CDR2 SYGVKD. This CDR3 is built from 14 residues. With V trimmed by 5 bases and J by 2 bases, 2 bases remained unmatched. The CDR3 sequence is CAISSGGPTDTQYF. Here the CDR3 DNA reads TGTGCCATCAGTAGCGGGGGGCCCACAGATACGCAGTATTTT.

This clone appeared a single time. The J gene is TRBJ2-5, the V gene TRBV4-3; TRBD2 might be the D (5 bases). The CDR3 consists of 15 residues. V was shortened by 3 bases and J by 5 bases, with 16 bases between the two germline ends. The germline V gene has CDR1 LGHNA and CDR2 YSLEER. The CDR3 sequence: CASSHDWGVRETQYF. CDR3 bases: TGCGCCAGCAGCCATGACTGGGGAGTTCGGGAGACCCAGTACTTC.

The V call is TRBV7-2, the J call TRBJ2-7; TRBD2 aligns across 10 bases. CDR1 is SGHTA, CDR2 FQGNSA, per germline. The CDR3 extends over 15 amino acids. The V and J ends lost 5 bases and 3 bases, in that order; junction bases with no gene match: 7. The CDR3: CASSGSSGSLYEQYF. The CDR3 DNA is TGTGCCAGCAGCGGGTCTAGCGGGAGTCTCTACGAGCAGTACTTC.

The genes are TRBV5-4 and TRBJ1-2; D is uncertain. The CDR3 spans 15 residues. In germline, CDR1 is SGHNT, CDR2 YYREEE (reference sequence). Trimming pared 4 bases from V and 0 bases from J, leaving 13 bases between. The CDR3 protein is CASSQVPQANYGYTF. The CDR3, as DNA: TGTGCCAGCAGCCAGGTCCCTCAAGCTAACTATGGCTACACCTTC.

V gene TRBV27 combines with J gene TRBJ1-1, with 10 bases fitting TRBD1. CDR1 and CDR2 from the germline V gene are MNHEY and SMNVEV (reference sequence). The CDR3 spans 17 residues. V trimming: 4 bases; J trimming: 3 bases; junction bases outside the gene matches: 11. CDR3 amino acids: CASSSLPGTGDDTEAFF. CDR3 DNA: TGTGCCAGCAGTTCGCTCCCCGGGACAGGGGATGACACTGAAGCTTTCTTT.

For this clone: This sample includes further DNA sequences coding for the same CDR3. The rearrangement joins TRBV5-1 to TRBJ2-3, with D unresolved. The germline CDR1 and CDR2 sequences are SGHRS and YFSETQ. This CDR3 has 14 residues. Trimming left V 4 bases short and J 0 bases short, with 9 bases between. The CDR3 nucleotides read TGCGCCAGCAGCCTACCGTCTAGCACAGATACGCAGTATTTT. Residues: CASSLPSSTDTQYF.

The chain recombines TRBV6-5 with TRBJ1-1; D is possibly TRBD1 (5 bases). Trimming took 5 bases from V and 1 from J, leaving 11 bases between them. This CDR3 has 14 residues. Germline-derived CDR1 and CDR2 are MNHEY and SVGAGI. The DNA for the CDR3 is TGTGCCAGCAGTCCACGGGGGGAGAACACTGAAGCTTTCTTT. Its protein product is CASSPRGENTEAFF.

The rearrangement uses TRBV4-3 and TRBJ2-3, with D hard to call. The CDR3 contains 15 residues. V dropped 4 bases and J dropped 2 bases, with 13 bases sitting between them. CDR1 and CDR2 from the germline V gene are LGHNA and YSLEER. This CDR3 reads CASSPGGGYTDTQYF. Here the CDR3 DNA reads TGCGCCAGCAGCCCCGGCGGCGGATACACAGATACGCAGTATTTT.

The chain links TRBV10-3 to TRBJ1-5; possibly TRBD1 for D (5 bases). CDR1 and CDR2 (germline): ENHRY, SYGVKD. This CDR3 is 13 amino acids long. V lost 8 bases and J lost 6, with 14 bases in between. The CDR3 coding sequence is TGTGCCATCGACGATCGCCAGGGTCAGCCCCAGCATTTT. Its protein product is CAIDDRQGQPQHF.

The gene calls are TRBV18 and TRBJ2-4; D unresolved. Looked up from germline, CDR1 is KGHSH and CDR2 is LQKENI. V dropped 2 bases and J dropped 1 base, with 12 bases sitting between them. This CDR3 has 16 residues. This chain's CDR3 is CASSPSLGSAKNIQYF. The CDR3 nucleotides are TGTGCCAGCTCACCAAGTTTGGGCAGCGCCAAAAACATTCAGTACTTC.

V and J are TRBV7-8 and TRBJ2-2; no clear D. Trimming left V 1 base short and J 1 base short, with 10 bases between. Germline V gene data show CDR1 as SGHVS and CDR2 as FQNEAQ. This CDR3 spans 16 amino acids. The CDR3 loop is CASSLVAVLNTGELFF. CDR3 in DNA: TGTGCCAGCAGCTTAGTAGCAGTCCTGAACACCGGGGAGCTGTTTTTT.

Comments on this clone: The same CDR3 arises from other DNA sequences in this sample as well. This chain joins TRBV20-1 and TRBJ1-2; D gene ambiguous. Germline CDR1 DFQATT, CDR2 SNEGSKA (reference sequence). V was pared by 1 base and J by 5 bases, with 5 bases between. The CDR3 has 11 amino acids. CDR3 protein: CSARGAYGYTF. As DNA, the CDR3 is TGCAGTGCTAGAGGGGCATATGGCTACACCTTC.

V usage is TRBV9 and J usage is TRBJ2-1, with TRBD1 identical over 12 bases. J was trimmed by 5 bases and V by 3 bases; bases with no gene match: 3. The CDR3 length is 15 residues. Germline CDR1 and CDR2: SGDLS and YYNGEE. The CDR3 nucleotides are TGTGCCAGCAGCGCCGGGACAGGGGGCCACAATGAGCAGTTCTTC. It yields the protein CASSAGTGGHNEQFF.

V gene TRBV2 combines with J gene TRBJ2-3; the D gene is possibly TRBD1 (6 bases). The CDR3 sequence is 16 residues long. The germline V gene has CDR1 SNHLY and CDR2 FYNNEI. V lost 6 bases to trimming and J lost 7 bases, with 23 bases between them. This CDR3 is CASRVRTAYEINTQYF. CDR3 in DNA: TGTGCCAGCAGGGTGCGGACAGCTTATGAAATCAATACGCAGTATTTT. Looking up the rest from reference TRBV2 and TRBJ2-3 gives the full variable domain: EPEVTQTPSHQVTQMGQEVILRCVPISNHLYFYWYRQILGQKVEFLVSFYNNEISEKSEIFDDQFSVERPDGSNFTLKIRSTKLEDSAMYFCASRVRTAYEINTQYFGPGTRLTVL.

The rearrangement uses TRBV5-1 and TRBJ2-7; D is uncertain. V dropped 0 bases and J dropped 4 bases, with 8 bases sitting between them. CDR1 is SGHRS, CDR2 YFSETQ, per germline. The CDR3 totals 13 residues. CDR3 amino acids: CASSLDWGYEQYF. CDR3 nucleotide sequence: TGCGCCAGCAGCTTGGATTGGGGATACGAGCAGTACTTC.

The chain has TRBV28 and TRBJ1-4; 7 nucleotides match TRBD1. CDR1 and CDR2 from the germline V gene are MDHEN and SYDVKM. The CDR3 covers 15 residues. After removal of 5 bases from V and 8 bases from J, the junction contained 11 bases not matched to a gene. The CDR3 loop is CASSTRQGLQEKLFF. The DNA for the CDR3 is TGTGCCAGCAGTACGCGACAGGGTTTACAGGAAAAACTGTTTTTT.

This chain uses TRBV2 with TRBJ1-1; the D is unclear. Germline CDR1 SNHLY, CDR2 FYNNEI. The CDR3 is made up of 14 amino acids. The ends were cut back, 7 bases at V and 0 bases at J, with 12 bases in the middle. Written as DNA, the CDR3 is TGTGCCAGCAACCCGGCGGTCATGAACACTGAAGCTTTCTTT. This encodes CASNPAVMNTEAFF.

The chain couples TRBV7-6 to TRBJ2-7; D is ambiguous. Trimming removed 4 bases at V and 3 bases at J, with 10 bases between. This CDR3 region has 13 residues. The V gene's germline CDR1 is SGHVS and CDR2 FNYEAQ. The chain's CDR3 is CASSYGGNYEQYF. Here the CDR3 DNA reads TGTGCCAGCAGCTACGGCGGAAACTACGAGCAGTACTTC.

This clone came up a few times. The chain couples TRBV6-5 to TRBJ2-1, with D possibly matching TRBD1 (5 bases). Germline V gene lookup returns CDR1 MNHEY and CDR2 SVGAGI. Trimming took 5 bases from V and 8 from J, leaving 7 bases between them. This CDR3 has 11 residues. The CDR3 DNA follows: TGTGCCAGCAGTCAGGGCCATGAGCAGTTCTTC. This translates into CASSQGHEQFF.

J is TRBJ1-2 and V is TRBV15, with TRBD1 matching 11 bases. The CDR3 loop spans 17 amino acids. CDR1 is LNHNV and CDR2 is YYDKDF in the germline V gene (reference sequence). Trimming at V came to 1 base and at J to 6 bases, leaving 10 bases not matched to a gene. The chain's CDR3 is CATSRGGQGAFGDGYTF. CDR3 sequence (DNA): TGTGCCACCAGCAGAGGCGGACAGGGGGCTTTTGGGGATGGCTACACCTTC.

The chain has TRBV5-1 and TRBJ1-4, with a weak D call TRBD1 (6 bases). Germline-derived CDR1 and CDR2 are SGHRS and YFSETQ. V dropped 4 bases and J dropped 2 bases, with 12 bases sitting between them. This CDR3 spans 15 amino acids. The CDR3 spells CASSTQGSTNEKLFF. The CDR3, as DNA: TGCGCCAGCAGCACGCAGGGGTCTACTAATGAAAAACTGTTTTTT.